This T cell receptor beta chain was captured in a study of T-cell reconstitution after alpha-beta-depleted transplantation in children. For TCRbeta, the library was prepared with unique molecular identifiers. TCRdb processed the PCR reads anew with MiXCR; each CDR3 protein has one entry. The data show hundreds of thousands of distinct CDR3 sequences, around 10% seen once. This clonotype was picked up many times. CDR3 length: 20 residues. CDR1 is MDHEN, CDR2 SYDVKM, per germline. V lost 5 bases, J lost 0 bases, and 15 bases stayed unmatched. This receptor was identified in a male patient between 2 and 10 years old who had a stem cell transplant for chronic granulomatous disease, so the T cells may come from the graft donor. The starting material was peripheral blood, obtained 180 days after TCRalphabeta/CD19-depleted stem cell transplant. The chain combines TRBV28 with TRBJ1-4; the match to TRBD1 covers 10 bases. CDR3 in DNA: TGTGCCAGCAGTACCCACCGGGACAGGGGCCGATCCACAACTAATGAAAAACTGTTTTTT. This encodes CASSTHRDRGRSTTNEKLFF.